Presented here are 32 T cell receptor beta chains from one specimen sequenced in a study of blood T cell repertoires in COVID-19. Assay used: immunoSEQ multiplex PCR; TCRdb lists only in-frame clones, some missing. Here the sample spans some 320,000 clones, around 85% being singletons. Sequenced: PBMCs or T cells enriched from blood (not recorded which). Every receptor here comes from a woman aged 25 to 45 who had been exposed to COVID-19.

This rearrangement joins TRBV4-1 to TRBJ2-1; D is unresolved. This CDR3 has 14 residues. Germline V lookup: CDR1 MGHRA, CDR2 YSYEKL. Trimming pared 2 bases from V and 5 bases from J, leaving 10 bases between. This CDR3 reads CASSQLTSNNEQFF. The CDR3 coding sequence is TGCGCCAGCAGCCAACTAACCTCGAACAATGAGCAGTTCTTC.

This chain uses TRBV27 with TRBJ2-1, with TRBD1 identical over 9 bases. Germline loops: CDR1 MNHEY, CDR2 SMNVEV (reference sequence). V dropped 6 bases and J dropped 15; count of bases not matched to a gene: 9. The CDR3 covers 12 residues. The CDR3, as DNA: TGTGCCAGCAGGGAGGCAGGGACAGGGTGGTTCTTC. Protein product: CASREAGTGWFF.

This chain links TRBV3-1 (or the pseudogene TRBV3-2) with TRBJ1-3, with 8 bases aligning to TRBD1. V lost 1 base, J lost 6 bases, and 8 bases stayed unmatched. This CDR3 spans 16 amino acids. Germline CDR1 LGHDT, CDR2 YNNKEL (reference sequence). CDR3 in amino acids: CASSQGLDRVVNTIYF. The CDR3 coding sequence is TGTGCCAGCAGCCAAGGTCTGGACAGGGTAGTAAACACCATATATTTT.

This rearrangement joins TRBV3-1 (or the pseudogene TRBV3-2) to TRBJ2-7; D is perhaps TRBD2 (6 bases). CDR3 length: 15 residues. Germline CDR1 and CDR2: LGHDT and YNNKEL (reference sequence). With 5 bases removed from V and 4 bases from J, the gap between germline ends came to 18 bases. The CDR3 coding sequence is TGTGCCAGCAGCTCATATAGCGGACGTCTGTACGAGCAGTACTTC. This encodes CASSSYSGRLYEQYF.

The rearrangement joins TRBV19 to TRBJ1-2; 8 bases agree with TRBD1. The CDR3 is 12 residues long. J lost 8 bases, V lost 6 bases, and 5 bases had no gene match. Germline V gene sequence: CDR1 LNHDA, CDR2 SQIVND (reference sequence). The CDR3 is CASRTGARGYTF. The CDR3 nucleotides read TGTGCCAGTAGGACAGGGGCTCGGGGCTACACCTTC.

The J gene is TRBJ2-3, the V gene TRBV28, with a tentative D call TRBD2 (6 bases). The CDR3 contains 15 residues. V dropped 6 bases and J dropped 2 bases, with 15 bases sitting between them. Germline V lookup: CDR1 MDHEN, CDR2 SYDVKM. CDR3 region: CASSLTGDPTDTQYF. The DNA for the CDR3 is TGTGCCAGCAGCCTAACGGGGGACCCCACAGATACGCAGTATTTT.

This sequence joins TRBV30 and TRBJ1-4, with 8 positions matching TRBD1. The junction had 12 bases not matched to a gene; V was cut back by 5 bases and J by 1 base. The CDR3 is made up of 17 amino acids. Germline-derived CDR1 and CDR2 are GTSNPN and SVGIG (reference sequence). CDR3 sequence: CAWGHQGARLTNEKLFF. The CDR3 DNA reads as TGTGCCTGGGGACATCAGGGGGCGCGGTTAACTAATGAAAAACTGTTTTTT.

This clone has a handful of counts. This chain links TRBV6-5 with TRBJ2-7, with 9 bases lining up with TRBD1. This CDR3 spans 14 amino acids. Germline CDR1 and CDR2: MNHEY and SVGAGI. V lost 2 bases and J lost 6; bases outside the gene matches: 5. As DNA, the CDR3 is TGTGCCAGCAGTTACCCGGACAGGGGCAGCGAGCAGTACTTC. Translated, it gives CASSYPDRGSEQYF.

The V gene is TRBV7-9, the J gene TRBJ1-1; TRBD1 agrees at 9 bases. The V gene's germline CDR1 is SEHNR and CDR2 FQNEAQ (reference sequence). CDR3 length: 14 residues. V dropped 7 bases and J dropped 2; count of bases not matched to a gene: 5. DNA of the CDR3: TGTGCCAGCATAAGGGGACAGGGCAACACTGAAGCTTTCTTT. This sequence encodes CASIRGQGNTEAFF.

The chain carries TRBV4-2 and TRBJ2-5, with D tentatively TRBD2 (7 bases). CDR3 size: 14 residues. Germline V gene data show CDR1 as LGHNA and CDR2 as YNFKEQ. Trimming removed 4 bases from V and 4 bases from J, with 13 bases in between. The CDR3 protein is CASSPRGGTETQYF. The CDR3 DNA is TGTGCCAGCAGCCCGAGGGGGGGTACAGAGACCCAGTACTTC.

The rearrangement joins TRBV7-9 to TRBJ2-2; no definite D call. V shed 4 bases and J shed 5 bases, with 5 bases lying between them. The CDR3 runs to 12 residues. Germline V gene sequence: CDR1 SEHNR, CDR2 FQNEAQ (reference sequence). The CDR3 DNA reads as TGTGCCAGCAGCTCCCAAACCGGGGAGCTGTTTTTT. It translates to CASSSQTGELFF.

J is TRBJ1-6 and V is TRBV30; D remains ambiguous. This CDR3 contains 14 residues. The germline V and J ends were trimmed by 3 bases and 0 bases, with 6 bases remaining between them. Per the germline V gene, CDR1 is GTSNPN and CDR2 is SVGIG (reference sequence). The CDR3 coding sequence is TGTGCCTGGAGGATTAGCTCCTATAATTCACCCCTCCACTTT. Translating gives CAWRISSYNSPLHF. The whole variable domain, filled in from reference TRBV30 and TRBJ1-6, reads SQTIHQWPATLVQPVGSPLSLECTVEGTSNPNLYWYRQAAGRGLQLLFYSVGIGQISSEVPQNLSASRPQDRQFILSSKKLLLSDSGFYLCAWRISSYNSPLHFGNGTRLTVT.

The V gene is TRBV9, the J gene TRBJ2-3; 8 nucleotides agree with TRBD2. Germline CDR1 and CDR2: SGDLS and YYNGEE. V was clipped by 2 bases and J by 3 bases; unmatched bases: 5. This CDR3 comprises 15 residues. The CDR3 bases are TGTGCCAGCAGCGTTCGGGGGGGAGGAACAGATACGCAGTATTTT. This sequence encodes CASSVRGGGTDTQYF. The full variable domain, in which reference TRBV9 and TRBJ2-3 provide the parts outside the CDR3, is DSGVTQTPKHLITATGQRVTLRCSPRSGDLSVYWYQQSLDQGLQFLIQYYNGEERAKGNILERFSAQQFPDLHSELNLSSLELGDSALYFCASSVRGGGTDTQYFGPGTRLTVL.

The rearrangement uses TRBV7-3 and TRBJ2-7; possible D gene TRBD1, 8 bases. CDR3 length equals 16 residues. V shed 5 bases and J shed 3 bases, with 20 bases lying between them. Germline CDR1 reads SGHTA; CDR2 reads FQGTGA. DNA for the CDR3: TGTGCCAGCAGCCCACAGGGGGGGACAGAGTACTACGAGCAGTACTTC. Its protein is CASSPQGGTEYYEQYF.

This rearrangement joins TRBV30 to TRBJ2-7; D is possibly TRBD1 (5 bases). V gave up 5 bases and J gave up 1 base, with 12 bases separating them. Germline CDR1 GTSNPN, CDR2 SVGIG (reference sequence). The length of the CDR3 is 13 residues. This CDR3 is CAWGQDTSYEQYF. As DNA, the CDR3 is TGTGCCTGGGGTCAGGACACATCCTACGAGCAGTACTTC.

This chain uses TRBV27 with TRBJ2-2, with D maybe TRBD2 (5 bases). V lost 5 bases and J lost 6, with 13 bases in between. There are 14 residues in the CDR3. Germline CDR1 MNHEY, CDR2 SMNVEV (reference sequence). In DNA, the CDR3 is TGTGCCAGCAGTGCGACGAGGGTCTCCGGGGAGCTGTTTTTT. It is translated as CASSATRVSGELFF.

This rearrangement joins TRBV3-1 (or the pseudogene TRBV3-2) to TRBJ2-6, with D hard to call. The V gene's germline CDR1 is LGHDT and CDR2 YNNKEL (reference sequence). Trimming left V 0 bases short and J 2 bases short, with 2 bases between. This CDR3 spans 14 amino acids. The CDR3 reads CASSQDTGANVLTF. CDR3 nucleotide sequence: TGTGCCAGCAGCCAAGATACTGGGGCCAACGTCCTGACTTTC.

The CDR3 loop is CASSPYRVENTEAFF. As DNA, the CDR3 is TGTGCCAGCTCACCTTACAGGGTGGAGAACACTGAAGCTTTCTTT. J is TRBJ1-1 and V is TRBV18; TRBD1 might be the D (6 bases). This CDR3 is 15 amino acids long. Germline V gene sequence: CDR1 KGHSH, CDR2 LQKENI. The V end was cut by 3 bases, the J end by 1 base, with 12 bases between.

The chain's CDR3 is CASSVRSRLHSGNTIYF. In nucleotides, the CDR3 is TGTGCCAGCAGCGTACGTTCCCGACTTCACTCTGGAAACACCATATATTTT. The rearrangement uses TRBV9 and TRBJ1-3; D is unclear. Germline V gives CDR1 SGDLS, CDR2 YYNGEE. The CDR3 is made up of 17 amino acids. Between the trimmed V and J ends, which lost 1 base and 0 bases, there was a span of 14 bases. The whole variable domain, remainder taken from reference TRBV9 and TRBJ1-3, is DSGVTQTPKHLITATGQRVTLRCSPRSGDLSVYWYQQSLDQGLQFLIQYYNGEERAKGNILERFSAQQFPDLHSELNLSSLELGDSALYFCASSVRSRLHSGNTIYFGEGSWLTVV.

The gene calls are TRBV7-2 and TRBJ1-2; 10 bases agree with TRBD1. The CDR3 extends over 15 amino acids. The V segment lost 3 bases and the J segment 7 bases; nucleotides outside the gene matches: 8. Germline V CDR1 and CDR2: SGHTA, FQGNSA. CDR3 DNA sequence: TGTGCCAGCAGCTTCCGGACAGGGGGAATGGGTGGCTACACCTTC. Its protein product is CASSFRTGGMGGYTF.

The genes are TRBV7-9 and TRBJ2-5, with 7 bases identical to TRBD2. CDR1 SEHNR and CDR2 FQNEAQ come from the germline V gene (reference sequence). This CDR3 is 16 amino acids long. The ends lost 4 bases at V and 5 bases at J; junction bases unmatched: 13. The CDR3 region is CASSSPGSGIYETQYF. Written as DNA, the CDR3 is TGTGCCAGCAGCTCGCCGGGCAGCGGGATTTACGAGACCCAGTACTTC.

The chain is built from TRBV6-2 or TRBV6-3 and TRBJ1-2; D unresolved. From germline, CDR1 is MNHEY and CDR2 SVGEGT. This CDR3 comprises 16 residues. V was cut by 2 bases and J by 7 bases, with 20 bases left in between. This chain's CDR3 is CASSYGGQWIRSGYTF. The CDR3 nucleotides read TGTGCCAGCAGTTACGGAGGGCAGTGGATTAGGTCTGGCTACACCTTC.

This clone has ten or more counts. The chain has TRBV30 and TRBJ1-1; D uncertain. The CDR3 sequence is 13 residues long. Germline V gives CDR1 GTSNPN, CDR2 SVGIG (reference sequence). The V end lost 2 bases, the J end lost 1 base, and 8 bases lay between the germline ends. Written as DNA, the CDR3 is TGTGCCTGGAGTCGATCAGAGAACACTGAAGCTTTCTTT. Amino acids: CAWSRSENTEAFF.

This clone was recorded only once. This chain joins TRBV13 and TRBJ2-1, with 7 bases aligning to TRBD2. Germline-derived CDR1 and CDR2 are PRHDT and FYEKMQ (reference sequence). There are 14 residues in the CDR3. The junction had 2 bases not matched to a gene; V was cut back by 5 bases and J by 1 base. Here the CDR3 reads CASSRGVSYNEQFF. In nucleotides, the CDR3 is TGTGCCAGCAGCCGGGGGGTTTCCTACAATGAGCAGTTCTTC.

This chain uses TRBV27 with TRBJ1-6, with D unclear. The germline CDR1 and CDR2 sequences are MNHEY and SMNVEV (reference sequence). CDR3 length: 13 residues. Trimming left V 5 bases short and J 5 bases short, with 7 bases between. CDR3 in amino acids: CASSLEHNSPLHF. The CDR3 DNA sequence: TGTGCCAGCAGTCTCGAGCATAATTCACCCCTCCACTTT.

V is TRBV27 and J is TRBJ1-5; 8 bases fit TRBD1. J was trimmed by 2 bases and V by 3 bases; bases with no gene match: 3. Per the germline V gene, CDR1 is MNHEY and CDR2 is SMNVEV (reference sequence). This CDR3 spans 15 amino acids. The CDR3 protein is CASSFSGQGNQPQHF. Written as DNA, the CDR3 is TGTGCCAGCAGTTTTTCGGGACAGGGCAATCAGCCCCAGCATTTT.

This chain joins TRBV10-3 and TRBJ2-3; 15 bases are shared with TRBD2. This CDR3 has 16 amino acids. The ends lost 2 bases at V and 9 bases at J; junction bases unmatched: 6. Germline V lookup: CDR1 ENHRY, CDR2 SYGVKD. The CDR3 DNA reads TGTGCCATCAGTGAGCCGGGACTAGCGGGGGGAGAGACGCAGTATTTT. It specifies CAISEPGLAGGETQYF.

The chain is built from TRBV5-4 and TRBJ2-7; 9 nucleotides align to TRBD1. CDR1 is SGHNT, CDR2 YYREEE, per germline (reference sequence). V shed 1 base and J 2 bases; nucleotides not matched to a gene: 13. The CDR3 is made up of 18 amino acids. CDR3 sequence: CASSLTGQGRQGAYEQYF. The CDR3 DNA is TGTGCCAGCAGCTTGACCGGACAGGGGAGACAGGGGGCCTACGAGCAGTACTTC. Supplemented by reference TRBV5-4 and TRBJ2-7, the full variable domain reads ETGVTQSPTHLIKTRGQQVTLRCSSQSGHNTVSWYQQALGQGPQFIFQYYREEENGRGNFPPRFSGLQFPNYSSELNVNALELDDSALYLCASSLTGQGRQGAYEQYFGPGTRLTVT.

This clone has just a few counts. The chain recombines TRBV5-1 with TRBJ1-1, with 9 bases that match TRBD1. The CDR3 consists of 12 residues. With 3 bases clipped from V and 9 bases from J, the junction kept 3 bases outside the gene matches. In germline, CDR1 is SGHRS, CDR2 YFSETQ. CDR3: CASSSGTGKAFF. The CDR3 DNA sequence: TGCGCCAGCAGCTCCGGGACAGGGAAAGCTTTCTTT.

V and J are TRBV19 and TRBJ2-7; D remains ambiguous. Trimming took 5 bases from V and 5 from J, leaving 4 bases between them. The CDR3 covers 10 residues. Germline values: CDR1 LNHDA, CDR2 SQIVND (reference sequence). Here the CDR3 DNA reads TGTGCCAGTAGTGAGGACGAGCAGTACTTC. Translating it yields CASSEDEQYF.

The chain combines TRBV11-3 with TRBJ1-5, with a possible D match to TRBD1 (5 bases). CDR1 is SGHNT and CDR2 is YENEEA in the germline V gene. Trimming removed 4 bases at V and 6 bases at J, with 22 bases between. The CDR3 consists of 17 residues. The CDR3 here is CASSSIPVQGNSQPQHF. CDR3 DNA sequence: TGTGCCAGCAGCTCGATTCCGGTGCAGGGCAATAGTCAGCCCCAGCATTTT.

The chain employs TRBV12-3 or TRBV12-4 and TRBJ1-1, with D possibly TRBD1 on 6 matching bases. The germline V and J ends were trimmed by 5 bases and 7 bases, with 11 bases remaining between them. The CDR3 extends over 12 amino acids. Here the CDR3 reads CASSQAGVEAFF. For the CDR3, the DNA is TGTGCCAGCAGTCAGGCAGGGGTTGAAGCTTTCTTT.